This T cell receptor (beta chain) was sequenced for a study of OX40 agonist ivuxolimab in advanced cancers. At the level of the study: Among those enrolled, mean age was about 58 years (range 23 to 79) and 82.7% were male. Study-wide results and limits: The authors did not determine the antigen specificity of the expanded peripheral T cells. Circulating CD4+ and CD8+ T cells showed clonal expansion by week 6 at 0.1 to 3.0 mg/kg. Some nonresponders likewise displayed low normalized T-cell clonal expansion.

Germline V gene sequence: CDR1 SEHNR, CDR2 FQNEAQ (reference sequence). The CDR3 runs to 13 residues. Trimming removed 5 bases from V and 11 bases from J, with 18 bases in between. Comment on this clone: The antigen remains unidentified.

Assay: immunoSEQ multiplex PCR; the TCRdb copy retains only in-frame clones and omits some. The sample contains around 92,000 clones, around 94% of which appear only once. This chain links TRBV7-9 with TRBJ1-2; no firm D call. The sequence was collected from an adult with an advanced solid tumor such as melanoma, head and neck, liver or kidney cancer. The sample in question was CD4+ or CD8+ T cells sorted from blood, obtained in a trial of the OX40 agonist ivuxolimab. CDR3 sequence: CASSPGAAGEYTF. The DNA of the CDR3 is TGTGCCAGCAGCCCCGGCGCGGCTGGGGAGTACACCTTC. Drawing the rest from reference TRBV7-9 and TRBJ1-2, the complete variable domain is DTGVSQNPRHKITKRGQNVTFRCDPISEHNRLYWYRQTLGQGPEFLTYFQNEAQLEKSRLLSDRFSAERPKGSFSTLEIQRTEQGDSAMYLCASSPGAAGEYTFGSGTRLTVV.